This T cell receptor (beta chain) comes out of a study of patients and donors after allogeneic stem cell transplantation. CDR1 is SGHRS, CDR2 YFSETQ, per germline. The CDR3 runs to 16 residues. Trimming cost V 2 bases and J 5 bases, with 19 bases left between them. MiXCR, applied by TCRdb to the RT-PCR reads, yields one record per CDR3 protein. The data show about a million distinct CDR3 sequences, approximately 18% seen once. This receptor was taken from a human donor who was either an allogeneic HSCT recipient or a stem cell or donor lymphocyte infusion donor (not recorded which). It is not recorded whose cells these are; they may come from a transplant donor. J is TRBJ2-5 and V is TRBV5-1; no definite D call. Sequencing input: blood, either unsorted or a sorted T cell fraction (not recorded which). CDR3 bases: TGCGCCAGCAGCTTCTATTGGGCGGATCGTGGGGAGACCCAGTACTTC. Translation: CASSFYWADRGETQYF.